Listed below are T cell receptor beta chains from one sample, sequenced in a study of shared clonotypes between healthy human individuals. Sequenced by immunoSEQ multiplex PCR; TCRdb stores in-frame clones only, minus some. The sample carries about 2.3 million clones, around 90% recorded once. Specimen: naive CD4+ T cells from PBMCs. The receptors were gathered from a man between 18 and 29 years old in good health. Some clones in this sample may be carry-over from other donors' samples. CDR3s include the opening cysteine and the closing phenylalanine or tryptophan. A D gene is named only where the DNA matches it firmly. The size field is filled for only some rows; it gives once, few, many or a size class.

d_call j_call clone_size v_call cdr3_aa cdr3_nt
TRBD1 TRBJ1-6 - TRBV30 CAWRGQRNSPLHF TGTGCCTGGAGGGGACAGCGAAATTCACCCCTCCACTTT
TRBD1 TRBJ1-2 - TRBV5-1 CASSLGGTEHYGYTF TGCGCCAGCAGCTTGGGTGGGACAGAACACTATGGCTACACCTTC
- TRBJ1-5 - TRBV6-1 CASSGEWGNQPQHF TGTGCCAGCAGTGGGGAATGGGGCAATCAGCCCCAGCATTTT
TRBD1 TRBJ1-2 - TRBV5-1 CASSLEGGGYTF TGCGCCAGCAGCTTGGAAGGGGGCGGCTACACCTTC
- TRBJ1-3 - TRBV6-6 CASSYEGRYSGNTIYF TGTGCCAGCAGTTACGAGGGACGGTACTCTGGAAACACCATATATTTT
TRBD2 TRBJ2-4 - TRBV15 CATSRGGAGENIQYF TGTGCCACCAGCAGAGGCGGAGCGGGAGAAAACATTCAGTACTTC
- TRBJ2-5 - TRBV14 CASSQDVVGTQYF TGTGCCAGCAGCCAAGATGTGGTTGGGACCCAGTACTTC
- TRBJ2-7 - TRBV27 CASSFGPWGEQYF TGTGCCAGCAGTTTCGGACCTTGGGGGGAGCAGTACTTC
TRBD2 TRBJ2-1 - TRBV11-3 CASSFQTRLAGGRYNEQFF TGTGCCAGCAGCTTCCAGACTAGGCTAGCGGGAGGGAGATACAATGAGCAGTTCTTC
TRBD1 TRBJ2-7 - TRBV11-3 CASSSGQGETYEQYF TGTGCCAGCAGTTCAGGACAGGGGGAAACCTACGAGCAGTACTTC
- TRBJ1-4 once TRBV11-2 CASSTRIATNEKLFF TGTGCCAGCAGCACGCGGATCGCAACTAATGAAAAACTGTTTTTT
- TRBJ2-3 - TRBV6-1 CASSERQTDAQYF TGTGCCAGCAGTGAAAGACAGACCGATGCTCAGTATTTT